The 9 T cell receptor beta chains below were found in one sample sequenced in a study of T-cell reconstitution after alpha-beta-depleted transplantation in children. Construction of the TCRbeta library involved unique molecular identifiers. TCRdb processed the PCR reads anew with MiXCR; each CDR3 protein has one entry. The sample has roughly 500,000 distinct CDR3 sequences, approximately 10% seen once. Sequenced material: PBMCs, taken before TCRalphabeta/CD19-depleted stem cell transplant. Every receptor here comes from a child younger than 10 with inherited bone marrow failure, due to receive a stem cell transplant.

This clonotype was seen many times. The rearrangement links TRBV12-3 or TRBV12-4 to TRBJ2-7, with 9 positions matching TRBD1. The J segment lost 4 bases and the V segment lost 8 bases, leaving 6 bases of the junction unmatched. The length of the CDR3 is 13 residues. The chain's CDR3 is CASGTGLEYEQYF. CDR3 in DNA: TGTGCCAGCGGGACAGGGCTTGAATACGAGCAGTACTTC.

This clonotype was seen at least ten times. J is TRBJ2-5 and V is TRBV5-5; weak D call: TRBD2 (5 bases). V lost 2 bases, J lost 5 bases, and 10 bases lay in between. Germline lookup yields CDR1 SGHKS and CDR2 YYEKEE (reference sequence). The CDR3 extends over 13 amino acids. CDR3 DNA sequence: TGTGCCAGCAGCTTCGGGGATGGGGAGACCCAGTACTTC. Encoded protein: CASSFGDGETQYF.

This clonotype was observed many times. This chain uses TRBV21-1 with TRBJ2-6. TRBV21-1 is shown as a pseudogene. This CDR3 is built from 16 residues. CDR3 sequence: CASSKGYSSGANVLTF. The CDR3 DNA follows: TGTGCCAGCAGCAAAGGGTATAGCTCTGGGGCCAACGTCCTGACTTTC.

This clonotype occurred many times. The rearrangement links TRBV30 to TRBJ2-3; D ambiguous. V lost 0 bases, J lost 0 bases, and 16 bases lay in between. The CDR3 is 17 residues long. Germline CDR1 and CDR2: GTSNPN and SVGIG (reference sequence). The CDR3 DNA reads TGTGCCTGGAGTGTGGGTTTGACTTGGGGTAGCACAGATACGCAGTATTTT. Translated: CAWSVGLTWGSTDTQYF.

In regard to this clonotype: A much larger clone lies one base from this, so it may be a read error. This chain uses TRBV20-1 with TRBJ2-1, with 7 nucleotides matching TRBD2. Germline assignment: CDR1 DFQATT and CDR2 SNEGSKA (reference sequence). There are 16 residues in the CDR3. The DNA for the CDR3 is TGCAGTGCTAGGTTGATACTAGCGCCTTCCTACGATGAGCAGTTCTTC. Its translation is CSARLILAPSYDEQFF.

This clonotype came up many times. The chain uses TRBV12-3 or TRBV12-4 and TRBJ1-2; possibly TRBD1 for D (6 bases). The ends were cut back, 6 bases at V and 5 bases at J, with 10 bases in the middle. The CDR3 totals 12 residues. The CDR3 loop is CASSPGQYGYTF. Here the CDR3 DNA reads TGTGCCAGCAGCCCCGGACAGTATGGCTACACCTTC.

The chain links TRBV9 to TRBJ2-7; D unclear. CDR1 SGDLS and CDR2 YYNGEE come from the germline V gene. This CDR3 is 15 amino acids long. V was trimmed by 3 bases and J by 0 bases, leaving 13 bases between them. The CDR3: CASSADVRSSYEQYF. The CDR3 DNA reads TGTGCCAGCAGCGCCGACGTTAGGTCCTCCTACGAGCAGTACTTC.

The chain links TRBV7-9 to TRBJ2-2; 9 bases are shared with TRBD2. V dropped 4 bases and J dropped 1; count of bases not matched to a gene: 4. The germline V gene encodes CDR1 SEHNR and CDR2 FQNEAQ (reference sequence). The CDR3 contains 16 residues. CDR3 in DNA: TGTGCCAGCAGCTACGGACTAGCGCAGAACACCGGGGAGCTGTTTTTT. Amino acids: CASSYGLAQNTGELFF.

This clonotype was seen ten or more times. The rearrangement uses TRBV12-3 or TRBV12-4 and TRBJ1-5; tentatively, D is TRBD1 (5 bases). CDR3 length: 17 residues. Trimming removed 3 bases at V and 5 bases at J, with 20 bases between. The CDR3 spells CASSLGPGEALYQPQHF. CDR3 DNA: TGTGCCAGCAGTTTGGGCCCGGGGGAGGCCCTCTATCAGCCCCAGCATTTT.